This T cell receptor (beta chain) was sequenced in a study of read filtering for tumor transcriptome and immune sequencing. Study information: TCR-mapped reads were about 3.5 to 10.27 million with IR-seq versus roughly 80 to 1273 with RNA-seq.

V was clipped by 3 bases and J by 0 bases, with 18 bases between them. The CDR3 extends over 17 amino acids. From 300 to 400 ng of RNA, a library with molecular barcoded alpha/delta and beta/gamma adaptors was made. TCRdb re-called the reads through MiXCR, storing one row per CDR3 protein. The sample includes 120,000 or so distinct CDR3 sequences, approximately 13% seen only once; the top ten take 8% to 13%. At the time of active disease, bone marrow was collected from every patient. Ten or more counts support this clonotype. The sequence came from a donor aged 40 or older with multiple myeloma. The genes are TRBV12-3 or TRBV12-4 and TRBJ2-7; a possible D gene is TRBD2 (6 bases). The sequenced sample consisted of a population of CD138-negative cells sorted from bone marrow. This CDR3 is CASSFVGGGASSYEQYF. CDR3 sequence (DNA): TGTGCCAGCAGTTTTGTCGGAGGCGGGGCGAGCTCCTACGAGCAGTACTTC.